These T cell receptor beta chains were read from a single sample in a study of T cell responses to AZD1222 COVID-19 vaccine. Produced via immunoSEQ multiplex PCR; TCRdb's table is partial and in-frame only. The table lists about 97,000 clones, approximately 88% of them singletons. The sample in question was peripheral blood, obtained on day 0 of AZD1222 vaccination. All receptors come from an adult in good health. CDR3s include the opening cysteine and the closing phenylalanine or tryptophan. Fields, in order: D gene, clone size, J gene, V gene, CDR3 protein, CDR3 DNA. D genes are given only for firm matches. Clone size is not always given. Where it is, it says once, few, many or a class for expanded clones.

. | . | TRBJ1-1 | TRBV19 | CASSPGFSNTEAFF | TGTGCCAGTAGTCCAGGTTTTTCGAACACTGAAGCTTTCTTT
. | . | TRBJ2-1 | TRBV11-1 | CASGGRSRGLANEQFF | TGTGCCAGCGGCGGAAGGTCGAGGGGATTGGCCAATGAGCAGTTCTTC
TRBD2 | . | TRBJ2-1 | TRBV28 | CASSLWTSGTSEQFF | TGTGCCAGCAGCCTTTGGACTAGCGGGACTAGTGAGCAGTTCTTC
. | . | TRBJ1-3 | TRBV5-1 | CASSLEGPYGAAGGNTIYF | TGCGCCAGCAGCTTGGAAGGCCCTTACGGGGCCGCGGGTGGAAACACCATATATTTT
TRBD1 | once | TRBJ2-2 | TRBV5-1 | CASSRDRPNTGELFF | TGCGCCAGCAGTCGGGACAGGCCGAACACCGGGGAGCTGTTTTTT
. | . | TRBJ1-3 | TRBV5-1 | CASSIQGGSSGNTIYF | TGCGCCAGCAGCATCCAAGGCGGATCCTCTGGAAACACCATATATTTT
. | . | TRBJ1-5 | TRBV3-1/TRBV3-2 | CASSQDKGNLGQPQHF | TGTGCCAGCAGCCAAGATAAAGGGAATCTTGGACAGCCCCAGCATTTT
TRBD1 | once | TRBJ1-4 | TRBV10-3 | CAISEARQGGEKLFF | TGTGCCATCAGTGAGGCCAGACAGGGTGGCGAAAAACTGTTTTTT
. | . | TRBJ1-3 | TRBV30 | CAWSSFGDTIYF | TGTGCCTGGAGTAGTTTCGGAGACACCATATATTTT
. | . | TRBJ2-1 | TRBV5-1 | CASSGGYNEQFF | TGCGCCAGCAGCGGGGGGTACAATGAGCAGTTCTTC
. | . | TRBJ2-2 | TRBV9 | CASSVVENTGELFF | TGTGCCAGCAGCGTAGTCGAGAACACCGGGGAGCTGTTTTTT
. | . | TRBJ1-6 | TRBV14 | CASSQYRDNSPLHF | TGTGCCAGCAGCCAATACAGGGATAATTCACCCCTCCACTTT
. | . | TRBJ1-1 | TRBV5-1 | CASSFHRDNTEAFF | TGCGCCAGCAGCTTTCACAGGGACAACACTGAAGCTTTCTTT
TRBD1 | . | TRBJ1-6 | TRBV5-5 | CASSLATGVRPLHF | TGTGCCAGCAGCTTGGCGACAGGGGTTAGGCCCCTCCACTTT
. | . | TRBJ1-5 | TRBV7-2 | CASSLDFSNQPQHF | TGTGCCAGCAGCTTAGATTTTAGCAATCAGCCCCAGCATTTT
. | . | TRBJ2-2 | TRBV7-9 | CASSPRNTGELFF | TGTGCCAGCAGCCCCCGAAACACCGGGGAGCTGTTTTTT
TRBD2 | . | TRBJ2-3 | TRBV2 | CASKRGLVVDTQYF | TGTGCCAGCAAGAGGGGACTAGTAGTTGATACGCAGTATTTT
. | . | TRBJ1-4 | TRBV6-5 | CASSLPGGGNEKLFF | TGTGCCAGCAGTCTGCCCGGGGGGGGTAATGAAAAACTGTTTTTT
. | . | TRBJ2-5 | TRBV1 | CTSSQGQAIRAETQYF | TGCACCAGCAGCCAAGGGCAGGCTATTAGGGCAGAGACCCAGTACTTC
. | . | TRBJ2-1 | TRBV7-9 | CASSWSGNNEQFF | TGTGCCAGCAGCTGGTCAGGGAACAATGAGCAGTTCTTC
. | . | TRBJ1-3 | TRBV25-1 | CASSDVGNTIYF | TGTGCCAGCAGTGATGTTGGAAACACCATATATTTT
TRBD2 | few | TRBJ2-2 | TRBV2 | CASSALAVTGELFF | TGTGCCAGCAGTGCCCTAGCGGTGACCGGGGAGCTGTTTTTT
TRBD2 | . | TRBJ2-1 | TRBV27 | CASSPPRTSGLGAEQFF | TGTGCCAGCAGTCCACCCCGGACTAGCGGCCTGGGGGCTGAGCAGTTCTTC
. | . | TRBJ2-3 | TRBV12-3/TRBV12-4 | CASKMGTDTQYF | TGTGCCAGCAAGATGGGCACAGATACGCAGTATTTT
TRBD1 | . | TRBJ1-3 | TRBV4-1 | CASSQVGTGGHYTIYF | TGCGCCAGCAGCCAAGTGGGGACAGGGGGCCACTACACCATATATTTT
. | . | TRBJ1-1 | TRBV2 | CASSDRVGAEAFF | TGTGCCAGCAGTGATAGGGTTGGGGCTGAAGCTTTCTTT
. | . | TRBJ1-1 | TRBV7-8 | CASSSAPNREAFF | TGTGCCAGCAGCTCGGCCCCAAACAGGGAAGCTTTCTTT
. | . | TRBJ1-5 | TRBV27 | CASSFSFNQPQHF | TGTGCCAGCAGTTTCTCCTTCAATCAGCCCCAGCATTTT
TRBD1 | . | TRBJ2-3 | TRBV5-1 | CASSYGQGSTDTQYF | TGCGCCAGCAGCTACGGACAGGGGAGCACAGATACGCAGTATTTT
TRBD2 | . | TRBJ2-1 | TRBV11-3 | CASTSVGLAMNEQFF | TGTGCCAGCACCTCAGTGGGACTAGCGATGAATGAGCAGTTCTTC
TRBD1 | . | TRBJ2-6 | TRBV7-2 | CASSDRGRSGANVLTF | TGTGCCAGCAGCGACAGGGGGCGCTCTGGGGCCAACGTCCTGACTTTC
. | once | TRBJ1-6 | TRBV27 | CASSLVDNSPLHF | TGTGCCAGCAGTTTGGTGGATAATTCACCCCTCCACTTT
TRBD1 | few | TRBJ1-1 | TRBV5-1 | CASSLGQGSTEAFF | TGCGCCAGCAGCTTGGGACAGGGTAGCACTGAAGCTTTCTTT
. | once | TRBJ1-1 | TRBV27 | CASSEDLNTEAFF | TGTGCCAGCAGTGAAGACCTGAACACTGAAGCTTTCTTT
. | . | TRBJ1-5 | TRBV3-1/TRBV3-2 | CASSREGGQPQHF | TGTGCCAGCAGCCGAGAAGGTGGTCAGCCCCAGCATTTT
TRBD1 | . | TRBJ2-2 | TRBV18 | CASSKLDRALAGELFF | TGTGCCAGCTCAAAACTCGACAGGGCTTTAGCCGGGGAGCTGTTTTTT
. | . | TRBJ1-2 | TRBV11-2 | CASSSVPQYNYGYTF | TGTGCCAGCAGCTCGGTCCCACAGTACAACTATGGCTACACCTTC
. | . | TRBJ1-2 | TRBV30 | CAWSLDRGGGYTF | TGTGCCTGGAGTCTTGATCGGGGCGGGGGCTACACCTTC
. | . | TRBJ2-1 | TRBV7-2 | CASSLNRGYNEQFF | TGTGCCAGCAGCTTAAATAGGGGTTACAATGAGCAGTTCTTC
. | few | TRBJ1-2 | TRBV24-1 | CATSGGQGGGYTF | TGTGCCACCAGTGGGGGCCAGGGTGGTGGCTACACCTTC
. | once | TRBJ1-2 | TRBV6-5 | CASLRTAYYGYTF | TGTGCCAGCTTGAGGACAGCGTACTATGGCTACACCTTC
TRBD1 | . | TRBJ1-1 | TRBV18 | CASSGQVEAFF | TGTGCCAGCTCCGGACAGGTGGAAGCTTTCTTT
. | . | TRBJ1-6 | TRBV5-5 | CASSSSTGNNSPLHF | TGTGCCAGCAGCTCCTCCACAGGGAATAATTCACCCCTCCACTTT
TRBD2 | once | TRBJ2-3 | TRBV18 | CASSPLDSGVIDTQYF | TGTGCCAGCTCACCATTGGATAGCGGGGTTATAGATACGCAGTATTTT
. | . | TRBJ2-2 | TRBV5-1 | CASSLGRQELFF | TGCGCCAGCAGCTTGGGGCGGCAGGAGCTGTTTTTT
TRBD2 | . | TRBJ2-1 | TRBV9 | CASSVAPQREGQNEQFF | TGTGCCAGCAGCGTAGCACCCCAGCGGGAGGGCCAGAATGAGCAGTTCTTC
TRBD1 | . | TRBJ1-2 | TRBV4-2 | CASSHGQGQLYGYTF | TGTGCCAGCAGCCACGGACAGGGGCAACTGTATGGCTACACCTTC
. | . | TRBJ1-1 | TRBV10-3 | CAITAGEVRTEAFF | TGTGCCATCACCGCAGGGGAAGTGAGGACTGAAGCTTTCTTT
. | . | TRBJ2-1 | TRBV18 | CASSHRTEYNEQFF | TGTGCCAGCTCACATCGGACGGAGTACAATGAGCAGTTCTTC
. | . | TRBJ2-1 | TRBV15 | CATSRESTAARGNEQFF | TGTGCCACCAGCAGAGAATCGACAGCGGCAAGGGGCAATGAGCAGTTCTTC
. | once | TRBJ2-3 | TRBV15 | CATSPWRTGRSTDTQYF | TGTGCCACCAGCCCTTGGCGAACAGGGCGGTCCACAGATACGCAGTATTTT
TRBD1 | . | TRBJ1-3 | TRBV28 | CASETDRGTNTIYF | TGTGCCAGCGAAACGGACAGGGGGACGAACACCATATATTTT
TRBD1 | . | TRBJ1-5 | TRBV24-1 | CATSVQGNQPQHF | TGTGCCACCAGTGTACAGGGGAATCAGCCCCAGCATTTT
TRBD1 | . | TRBJ2-7 | TRBV19 | CASSMGRQGAYEQYF | TGTGCCAGTAGTATGGGGCGACAGGGGGCTTACGAGCAGTACTTC
. | . | TRBJ1-6 | TRBV25-1 | CASSGSGGDHLHF | TGTGCCAGCAGTGGCAGTGGGGGGGATCACCTCCACTTT
TRBD1 | . | TRBJ2-6 | TRBV19 | CASSPSGTGYSGANVLTF | TGTGCCAGTAGTCCATCCGGGACAGGATACTCTGGGGCCAACGTCCTGACTTTC
. | . | TRBJ1-1 | TRBV21-1 | CASRPTDSGIRDVSDTEAFF | TGTGCCAGCAGACCGACCGATTCAGGTATCAGGGATGTATCGGACACTGAAGCTTTCTTT